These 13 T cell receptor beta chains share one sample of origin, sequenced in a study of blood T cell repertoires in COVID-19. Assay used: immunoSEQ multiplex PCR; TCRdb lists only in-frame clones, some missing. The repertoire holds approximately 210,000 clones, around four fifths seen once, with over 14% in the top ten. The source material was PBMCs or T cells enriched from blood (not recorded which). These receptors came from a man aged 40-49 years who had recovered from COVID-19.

This CDR3 reads CASSLVRAGLDEQFF. DNA for the CDR3: TGTGCCAGCAGCTTAGTTCGAGCGGGCCTAGATGAGCAGTTCTTC. The chain has TRBV7-9 and TRBJ2-1; D perhaps matches TRBD2 (6 bases). The CDR3 totals 15 residues. Between the trimmed V and J ends, which lost 1 base and 8 bases, there was a span of 15 bases. Germline lookup yields CDR1 SEHNR and CDR2 FQNEAQ (reference sequence). Looking up the rest from reference TRBV7-9 and TRBJ2-1 gives the full variable domain: DTGVSQNPRHKITKRGQNVTFRCDPISEHNRLYWYRQTLGQGPEFLTYFQNEAQLEKSRLLSDRFSAERPKGSFSTLEIQRTEQGDSAMYLCASSLVRAGLDEQFFGPGTRLTVL.

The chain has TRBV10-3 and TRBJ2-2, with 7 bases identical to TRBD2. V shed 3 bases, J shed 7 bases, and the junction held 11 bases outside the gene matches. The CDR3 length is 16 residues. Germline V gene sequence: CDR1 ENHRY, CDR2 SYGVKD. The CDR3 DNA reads TGTGCCATCAGTGAAGGTGGACTAGGCGGACGCGGGGAGCTGTTTTTT. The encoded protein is CAISEGGLGGRGELFF.

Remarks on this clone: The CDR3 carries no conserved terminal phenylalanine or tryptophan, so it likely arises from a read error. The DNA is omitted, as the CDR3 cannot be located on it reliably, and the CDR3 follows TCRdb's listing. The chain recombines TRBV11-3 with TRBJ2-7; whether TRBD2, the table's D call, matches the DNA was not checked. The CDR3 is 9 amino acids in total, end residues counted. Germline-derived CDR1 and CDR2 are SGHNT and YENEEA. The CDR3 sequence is CASSLDGAG.

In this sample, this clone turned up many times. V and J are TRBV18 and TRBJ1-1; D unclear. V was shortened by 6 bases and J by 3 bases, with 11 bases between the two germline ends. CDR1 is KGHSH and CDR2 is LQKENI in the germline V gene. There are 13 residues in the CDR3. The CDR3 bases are TGTGCCAGCTCTCAGGCGCAGTACACTGAAGCTTTCTTT. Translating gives CASSQAQYTEAFF.

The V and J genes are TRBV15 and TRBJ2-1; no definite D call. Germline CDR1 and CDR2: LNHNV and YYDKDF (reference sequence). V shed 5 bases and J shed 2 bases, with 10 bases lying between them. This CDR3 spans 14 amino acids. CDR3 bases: TGTGCCACCAGCCTAGAGTTACCCTACAATGAGCAGTTCTTC. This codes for CATSLELPYNEQFF.

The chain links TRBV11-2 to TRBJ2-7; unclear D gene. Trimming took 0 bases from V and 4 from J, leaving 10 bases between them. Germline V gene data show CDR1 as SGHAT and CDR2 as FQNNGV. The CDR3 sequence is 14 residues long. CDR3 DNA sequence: TGTGCCAGCAGCTTAGACAGTCAATGGTACGAGCAGTACTTC. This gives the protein CASSLDSQWYEQYF.

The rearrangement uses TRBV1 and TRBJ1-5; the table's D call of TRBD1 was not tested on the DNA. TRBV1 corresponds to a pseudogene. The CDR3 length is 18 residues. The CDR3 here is CTSSHRDRGNYSNQPQHF. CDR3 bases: TGCACCAGCAGCCACAGGGACAGAGGGAATTATAGCAATCAGCCCCAGCATTTT.

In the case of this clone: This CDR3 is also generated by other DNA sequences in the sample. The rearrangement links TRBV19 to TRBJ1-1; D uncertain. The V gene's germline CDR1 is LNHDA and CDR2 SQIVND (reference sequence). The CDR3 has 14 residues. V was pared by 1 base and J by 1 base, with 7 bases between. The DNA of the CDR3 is TGTGCCAGTAGTATAGGAACCGGGAACACTGAAGCTTTCTTT. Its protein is CASSIGTGNTEAFF. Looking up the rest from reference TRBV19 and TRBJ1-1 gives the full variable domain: DGGITQSPKYLFRKEGQNVTLSCEQNLNHDAMYWYRQDPGQGLRLIYYSQIVNDFQKGDIAEGYSVSREKKESFPLTVTSAQKNPTAFYLCASSIGTGNTEAFFGQGTRLTVV.

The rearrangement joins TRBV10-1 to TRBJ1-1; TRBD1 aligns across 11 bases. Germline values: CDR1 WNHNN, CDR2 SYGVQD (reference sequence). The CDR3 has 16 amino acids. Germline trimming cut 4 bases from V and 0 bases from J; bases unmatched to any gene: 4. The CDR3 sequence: CASSARTGGMNTEAFF. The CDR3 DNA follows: TGCGCCAGCAGTGCGCGGACAGGGGGCATGAACACTGAAGCTTTCTTT.

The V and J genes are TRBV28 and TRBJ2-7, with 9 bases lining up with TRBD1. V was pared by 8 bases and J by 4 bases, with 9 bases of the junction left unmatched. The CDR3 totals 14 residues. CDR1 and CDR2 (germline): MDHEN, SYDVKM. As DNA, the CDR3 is TGTGCCAGCGGAACAGGGGGCACATCGTACGAGCAGTACTTC. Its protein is CASGTGGTSYEQYF.

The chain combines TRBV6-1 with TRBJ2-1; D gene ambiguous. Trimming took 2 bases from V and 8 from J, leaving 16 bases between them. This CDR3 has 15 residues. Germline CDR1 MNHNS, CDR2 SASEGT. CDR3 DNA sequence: TGTGCCAGCAGTGAAAATTTGGCGGCTTTTGATGAGCAGTTCTTC. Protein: CASSENLAAFDEQFF.

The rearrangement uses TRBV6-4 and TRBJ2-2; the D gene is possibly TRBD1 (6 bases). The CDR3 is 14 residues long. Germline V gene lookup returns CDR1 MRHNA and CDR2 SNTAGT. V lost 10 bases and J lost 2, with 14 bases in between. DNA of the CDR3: TGTGCCACGCAAACAGGGCCCAACACCGGGGAGCTGTTTTTT. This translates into CATQTGPNTGELFF.

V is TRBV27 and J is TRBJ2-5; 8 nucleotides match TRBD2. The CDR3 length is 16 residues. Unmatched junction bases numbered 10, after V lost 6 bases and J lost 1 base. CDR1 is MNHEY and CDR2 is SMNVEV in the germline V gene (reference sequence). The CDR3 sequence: CASSSWTGTSQETQYF. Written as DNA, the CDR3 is TGTGCCAGCAGCAGCTGGACCGGGACTAGCCAAGAGACCCAGTACTTC.